These 18 T cell receptor beta chains originate from one sample sequenced in a study of T cell responses to AZD1222 COVID-19 vaccine. Profiled with immunoSEQ multiplex PCR; TCRdb holds only in-frame clones, not every one. The clone table shows about 140,000 clones, with the ten largest holding around 2.2%. Sample: peripheral blood. These receptors all stem from an adult in good health.

V gene TRBV11-3 combines with J gene TRBJ2-5; D may be TRBD1 (6 bases). Germline V CDR1 and CDR2: SGHNT, YENEEA. The V gene lost 2 bases and the J gene lost 3 bases, with 13 bases spanning the gap. The CDR3 extends over 15 amino acids. The CDR3 region is CASSLQDSLEETQYF. The CDR3 DNA reads TGTGCCAGCAGCTTACAGGACAGCTTAGAAGAGACCCAGTACTTC. Filled out from reference TRBV11-3 and TRBJ2-5, the complete variable domain reads EAGVVQSPRYKIIEKKQPVAFWCNPISGHNTLYWYLQNLGQGPELLIRYENEEAVDDSQLPKDRFSAERLKGVDSTLKIQPAELGDSAVYLCASSLQDSLEETQYFGPGTRLLVL.

V is TRBV29-1 and J is TRBJ1-1; possible D gene TRBD1, 6 bases. The CDR3 length is 14 residues. The ends were cut back, 6 bases at V and 4 bases at J, with 18 bases in the middle. Germline CDR1 and CDR2: SQVTM and ANQGSEA. The CDR3 DNA is TGCAGCGTCTTCTCGGGGGCCTCCGCCACTGAAGCTTTCTTT. Its translation is CSVFSGASATEAFF.

The chain is built from TRBV6-5 and TRBJ1-2; TRBD1 aligns across 8 bases. V lost 4 bases, J lost 4 bases, and 5 bases stayed unmatched. The CDR3 has 14 amino acids. The germline gives CDR1 MNHEY, CDR2 SVGAGI. The CDR3 nucleotides are TGTGCCAGCAGTTCCAGGGGGCACGTCTATGGCTACACCTTC. This encodes CASSSRGHVYGYTF.

The gene calls are TRBV2 and TRBJ1-6; D uncertain. The ends were cut back, 1 base at V and 5 bases at J, with 15 bases in the middle. Looked up from germline, CDR1 is SNHLY and CDR2 is FYNNEI. This CDR3 comprises 17 residues. The CDR3 nucleotides read TGTGCCAGCAGTGAAGGGTGGTACAGTGGGGATAATTCACCCCTCCACTTT. It encodes CASSEGWYSGDNSPLHF.

The rearrangement uses TRBV12-3 or TRBV12-4 and TRBJ1-5; unclear D gene. The CDR3 runs 13 residues. V lost 3 bases to trimming and J lost 1 base, with 4 bases between them. CDR3 residues: CASSFESNQPQHF. The CDR3 DNA is TGTGCCAGCAGTTTTGAAAGCAATCAGCCCCAGCATTTT.

The chain has TRBV7-3 and TRBJ2-6, with a tentative D call TRBD2 (6 bases). The germline gives CDR1 SGHTA, CDR2 FQGTGA. CDR3 length equals 16 residues. V gave up 5 bases and J gave up 2 bases, with 13 bases separating them. The CDR3 nucleotides read TGTGCCAGCAGCCTGGGTTGGGGGGCTGGGGCCAACGTCCTGACTTTC. Translating it yields CASSLGWGAGANVLTF.

The rearrangement uses TRBV6-5 and TRBJ1-1, with D tentatively TRBD1 (5 bases). Germline V gene lookup returns CDR1 MNHEY and CDR2 SVGAGI. This CDR3 is built from 15 residues. Between the trimmed V and J ends, which lost 7 bases and 4 bases, there was a span of 19 bases. The CDR3: CASTWGMGLGTEAFF. The CDR3 DNA is TGTGCCAGCACTTGGGGGATGGGGCTGGGCACTGAAGCTTTCTTT.

This chain uses TRBV5-6 with TRBJ1-2, with 10 bases fitting TRBD1. The V gene end was trimmed by 7 bases and the J gene end by 4 bases; junction bases not matched to a gene: 16. From germline, CDR1 is SGHDT and CDR2 YYEEEE. This CDR3 spans 17 amino acids. The CDR3 sequence: CASSPRDRGRSGYGYTF. CDR3 bases: TGTGCCAGCTCTCCCCGCGACAGGGGGCGGAGTGGCTATGGCTACACCTTC.

The chain couples TRBV6-5 to TRBJ1-2, with D tentatively TRBD1 (6 bases). The germline V gene has CDR1 MNHEY and CDR2 SVGAGI. V lost 5 bases to trimming and J lost 5 bases, with 15 bases between them. The CDR3 is 14 residues long. DNA of the CDR3: TGTGCCAGCAGTCTCAACCGGGACAAGTATGGCTACACCTTC. As protein: CASSLNRDKYGYTF.

The chain uses TRBV5-1 and TRBJ2-7; 10 bases fit TRBD2. This CDR3 is built from 14 residues. The V gene end was trimmed by 5 bases and the J gene end by 5 bases; junction bases not matched to a gene: 7. Looked up from germline, CDR1 is SGHRS and CDR2 is YFSETQ. The DNA for the CDR3 is TGCGCCAGCAGGGAGACTAGCGGGTCCGACGAGCAGTACTTC. Its protein product is CASRETSGSDEQYF.

The chain uses TRBV2 and TRBJ2-7; no clear D. The ends were cut back, 3 bases at V and 2 bases at J, with 8 bases in the middle. Germline CDR1 and CDR2: SNHLY and FYNNEI. The CDR3 covers 13 residues. DNA of the CDR3: TGTGCCAGCAGTGACCAGGTGGCCTACGAGCAGTACTTC. This encodes CASSDQVAYEQYF. Complete variable domain (other parts from reference TRBV2 and TRBJ2-7): EPEVTQTPSHQVTQMGQEVILRCVPISNHLYFYWYRQILGQKVEFLVSFYNNEISEKSEIFDDQFSVERPDGSNFTLKIRSTKLEDSAMYFCASSDQVAYEQYFGPGTRLTVT.

The rearrangement links TRBV6-5 to TRBJ1-6; 8 bases line up with TRBD1. Germline V gene lookup returns CDR1 MNHEY and CDR2 SVGAGI. This CDR3 is 15 amino acids long. Losses at the gene ends were 5 bases for V and 7 bases for J; bases not matched to a gene: 7. This CDR3 reads CASSPGTGVNSPLHF. The CDR3 DNA is TGTGCCAGCAGTCCCGGGACAGGCGTAAATTCACCCCTCCACTTT.

The chain employs TRBV6-1 and TRBJ2-1; D not resolved. This CDR3 spans 13 amino acids. Germline V gives CDR1 MNHNS, CDR2 SASEGT. V was shortened by 0 bases and J by 12 bases, with 12 bases between the two germline ends. The CDR3 region is CASSEAPVVAQFF. CDR3 coding DNA: TGTGCCAGCAGTGAAGCGCCCGTGGTGGCGCAGTTCTTC.

DNA for the CDR3: TGTGCCAGCAGTCCCTGGCTAGCGGCGGGGGGGGATACGCAGTATTTT. Protein: CASSPWLAAGGDTQYF. The gene calls are TRBV2 and TRBJ2-3, with 9 bases identical to TRBD2. Germline loops: CDR1 SNHLY, CDR2 FYNNEI. Unmatched junction bases numbered 12, after V lost 5 bases and J lost 6 bases. The CDR3 length is 16 residues.

V and J are TRBV15 and TRBJ1-1; unclear D gene. The germline CDR1 and CDR2 sequences are LNHNV and YYDKDF (reference sequence). Trimming left V 0 bases short and J 4 bases short, with 9 bases between. The CDR3 is made up of 14 amino acids. CDR3 sequence reads: CATSRDLRVTEAFF. The CDR3, as DNA: TGTGCCACCAGCAGAGATCTACGGGTCACTGAAGCTTTCTTT.

The chain couples TRBV7-8 to TRBJ2-1; D remains unclear. The CDR3 loop spans 14 amino acids. V lost 2 bases and J 0 bases, leaving 5 bases between the germline ends. The germline CDR1 and CDR2 sequences are SGHVS and FQNEAQ. The CDR3 loop is CASSLKGSYNEQFF. The CDR3 DNA follows: TGTGCCAGCAGCTTAAAGGGCTCCTACAATGAGCAGTTCTTC.

The gene calls are TRBV19 and TRBJ2-2, with 8 positions matching TRBD1. V lost 9 bases to trimming and J lost 6 bases; unmatched junction nucleotides: 12. This CDR3 region has 15 residues. Germline V lookup: CDR1 LNHDA, CDR2 SQIVND (reference sequence). The CDR3 is CASGQGLPLAGELFF. For the CDR3, the DNA is TGTGCCAGCGGACAGGGATTACCCTTGGCCGGGGAGCTGTTTTTT.

The rearrangement uses TRBV28 and TRBJ1-4; D is unclear. V lost 6 bases, J lost 2 bases, and 10 bases lay in between. The CDR3 consists of 14 residues. From germline, CDR1 is MDHEN and CDR2 SYDVKM. DNA for the CDR3: TGTGCCAGCAGCCCGGTAGCCACTAATGAAAAACTGTTTTTT. This translates into CASSPVATNEKLFF.